This TCR beta chain comes out of a study of identical twins. The germline gives CDR1 SGHTA, CDR2 FQGNSA. The V end lost 3 bases, the J end lost 0 bases, and 14 bases lay between the germline ends. The CDR3 loop spans 16 amino acids. Study outcomes and limitations: Sequences that were out-of-frame, alpha and twin-shared displayed an excess of low generation probability. Out-of-frame TCR alpha sharing in monozygotic twins exceeded recombination model predictions.

Template switching supplied a universal primer site; unique molecular identifiers were carried on the cDNA. In TCRdb, the 5' RACE reads were re-called with MiXCR into one record per CDR3 protein. The table lists a few hundred thousand distinct CDR3 sequences, about 8% of them singletons, with less than 4% in the top ten. Healthy Caucasians made up all donors. There are a few counts of this clonotype. Antigen specificity is unknown. These data also formed part of another study, on yellow fever vaccine responses in identical twins.

Sequencing input: CD8+ T cells sorted from blood. The receptor was isolated from a woman under 30 in good health. This sequence joins TRBV7-2 and TRBJ1-1; weak D call: TRBD1 (6 bases). The CDR3 sequence is CASSLGGGRLNTEAFF. The CDR3 DNA is TGTGCCAGCAGCTTGGGGGGCGGCCGCTTGAACACTGAAGCTTTCTTT.